This T cell receptor (beta chain) was found in a study of cytomegalovirus exposure and HLA in healthy donors. Study in general: An early release of data contained about 85 million unique TCRs, which came from HLA-typed donors. Overall study findings and caveats: HLA-A and HLA-B allele assignments for most subjects were reportedly predicted accurately using TCR beta sequences.

This CDR3 spans 15 amino acids. The germline V gene encodes CDR1 SGHRS and CDR2 YFSETQ. The junction had 6 bases not matched to a gene; V was cut back by 2 bases and J by 6 bases. 13 Jbeta primers and 60 Vbeta primers were used for the PCR. Profiled with immunoSEQ multiplex PCR; TCRdb holds only in-frame clones, not every one. This sample has some 110,000 clones, with over 70% found just once. Concerning this clone: The antigen remains unidentified.

Sequenced input: PBMCs. This rearrangement joins TRBV5-1 to TRBJ2-1, with 9 bases fitting TRBD2. The receptor comes from a male donor in good health and CMV-seropositive. CDR3 bases: TGCGCCAGCAGCTTTAGTGGGACTAGCCGCAATGAGCAGTTCTTC. Its protein is CASSFSGTSRNEQFF. The full variable domain, with the rest looked up from reference TRBV5-1 and TRBJ2-1, is KAGVTQTPRYLIKTRGQQVTLSCSPISGHRSVSWYQQTPGQGLQFLFEYFSETQRNKGNFPGRFSGRQFSNSRSEMNVSTLELGDSALYLCASSFSGTSRNEQFFGPGTRLTVL.